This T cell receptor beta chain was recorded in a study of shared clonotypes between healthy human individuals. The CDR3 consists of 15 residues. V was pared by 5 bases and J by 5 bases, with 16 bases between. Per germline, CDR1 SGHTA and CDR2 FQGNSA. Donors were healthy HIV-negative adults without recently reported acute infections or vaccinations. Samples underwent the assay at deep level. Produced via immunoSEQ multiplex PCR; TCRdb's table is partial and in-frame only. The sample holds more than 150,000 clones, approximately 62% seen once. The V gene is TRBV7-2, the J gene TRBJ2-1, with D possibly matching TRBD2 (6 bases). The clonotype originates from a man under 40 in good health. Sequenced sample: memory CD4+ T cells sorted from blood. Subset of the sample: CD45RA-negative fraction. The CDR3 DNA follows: TGTGCCAGCAGCGTCGGGACTCGATCAAACAATGAGCAGTTCTTC. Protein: CASSVGTRSNNEQFF.